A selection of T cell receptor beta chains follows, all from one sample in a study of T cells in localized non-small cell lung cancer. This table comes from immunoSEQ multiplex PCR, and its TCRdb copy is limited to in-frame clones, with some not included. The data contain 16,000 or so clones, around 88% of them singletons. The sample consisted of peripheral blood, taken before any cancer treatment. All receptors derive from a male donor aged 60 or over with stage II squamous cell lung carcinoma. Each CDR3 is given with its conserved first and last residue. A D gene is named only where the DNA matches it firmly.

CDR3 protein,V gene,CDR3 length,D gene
CASSFTWGSTDTQYF,TRBV7-2,15,.
CASSSTPNTGELFF,TRBV11-3,14,.
CASSRGLLPVTSKNIQYF,TRBV19,18,.
CASSQDAAYTGELFF,TRBV4-1,15,.
CASSLWGEKTNEQFF,TRBV5-1,15,.
CASSFLAGTYNEQFF,TRBV7-6,15,.
CASSLYSGNTIYF,TRBV28,13,.
CASSEMDSYEQYF,TRBV27,13,.
CASSQELSNEQFF,TRBV4-2,13,.
CASSLVGEGPNNEQFF,TRBV5-1,16,TRBD2
CASSYGGQGYGYTF,TRBV6-5,14,.
CASSKVDRGHYGNTIYF,TRBV21-1,17,.
CASSSGWGGEAFF,TRBV5-6,13,.
CASSYRRGSSYNEQFF,TRBV2,16,.
CASKAGDLSEQFF,TRBV2,13,TRBD2
CASTGGPGEDTGELFF,TRBV7-6,16,.
CASSLAGGMGEQYF,TRBV7-9,14,TRBD2
CAWGPGSEQYF,TRBV30,11,.
CASSAGTVSNQPQHF,TRBV6-1,15,TRBD1
CASSLRVDEQFF,TRBV7-8,12,.
CATSTGALAKNIQYF,TRBV15,15,.
CASSLQGMGDTGELFF,TRBV5-6,16,.
CASSREMGTGELFF,TRBV5-6,14,TRBD2
CASSLKGQRSNQPQHF,TRBV27,16,TRBD1
CASRRTSGRIGDTQYF,TRBV5-1,16,TRBD2
CASSERRVGAFF,TRBV6-1,12,.
CASTQGQGTGANVLTF,TRBV28,16,TRBD1
CASTNRDAGSYEQYF,TRBV10-2,15,.
CASSPTGTSGSETQYF,TRBV6-6,16,TRBD2
CATSRGKGGIYEQYF,TRBV15,15,TRBD1
CASSVDVGYEQYF,TRBV5-1,13,.
CAWSVQGQGSTGELFF,TRBV30,16,TRBD1
CASSSPVGGQGEKLFF,TRBV11-2,16,TRBD1
CSVDVKGTDTQYF,TRBV29-1,13,.
CASSQEKGQLNTEAFF,TRBV4-1,16,.
CASSVAGVGSLYEQYF,TRBV9,16,.
CASSFPAQHF,TRBV5-8,10,.
CAISSTSGTYNEQFF,TRBV10-3,15,TRBD2
CASSLGRGKVDTQYF,TRBV27,15,.
CAISGTARNTEAFF,TRBV10-3,14,.
CSSDEGGTDTQYF,TRBV29-1,13,.
CASSSVSFNQPQHF,TRBV6-5,14,.
CASSLGAGSSYEQYF,TRBV11-2,15,TRBD2